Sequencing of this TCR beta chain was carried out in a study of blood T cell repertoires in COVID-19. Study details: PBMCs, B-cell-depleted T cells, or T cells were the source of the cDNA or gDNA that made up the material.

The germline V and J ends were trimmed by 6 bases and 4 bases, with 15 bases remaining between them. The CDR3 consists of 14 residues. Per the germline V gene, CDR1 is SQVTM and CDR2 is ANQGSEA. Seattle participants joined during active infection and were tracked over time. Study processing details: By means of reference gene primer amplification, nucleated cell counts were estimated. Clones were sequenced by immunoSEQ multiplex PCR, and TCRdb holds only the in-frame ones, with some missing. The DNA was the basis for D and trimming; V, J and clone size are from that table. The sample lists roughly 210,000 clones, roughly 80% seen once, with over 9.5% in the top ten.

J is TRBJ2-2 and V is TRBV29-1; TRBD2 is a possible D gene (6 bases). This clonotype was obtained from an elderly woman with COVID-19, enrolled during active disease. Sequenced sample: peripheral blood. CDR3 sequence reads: CSVGRDRFTGELFF. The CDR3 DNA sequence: TGCAGCGTGGGGCGGGACCGATTCACCGGGGAGCTGTTTTTT.